This paragraph reports one T cell receptor (beta chain). This table comes from immunoSEQ multiplex PCR, and its TCRdb copy is limited to in-frame clones, with some not included. Of 70,000 to 100,000 clones detected, around 88% appear once; the ten largest clones hold around 17%. The data belong to a study of blood T cell repertoires in COVID-19. This receptor was identified in a woman in her sixties or seventies with COVID-19, enrolled during active disease. The sample comprised peripheral blood.

The CDR3 protein is CASSPAWPWNTEAFF. CDR3 coding DNA: TGTGCCAGCAGCCCCGCTTGGCCGTGGAACACTGAAGCTTTCTTT. V gene TRBV13 combines with J gene TRBJ1-1; no clear D. Germline-derived CDR1 and CDR2 are PRHDT and FYEKMQ (reference sequence). This CDR3 has 15 amino acids. V was pared by 5 bases and J by 1 base, with 14 bases between.